Listed below are T cell receptor beta chains from one sample, sequenced in a study of PD-1 and CTLA-4 blockade in melanoma. Here immunoSEQ multiplex PCR was the method, and the copy in TCRdb shows in-frame clones only, minus some. Among about 16,000 clones listed, around 70% were seen once. Here the sequenced sample was CD8+ T cells from peripheral blood, taken from a patient given anti-PD-1 treatment. The receptors shown here come from a human donor with melanoma. CDR3s leave out the opening cysteine and the closing phenylalanine or tryptophan.

j_call	v_call	cdr3_aa
TRBJ1-1	TRBV5-6	ASSLVGVTEAF
TRBJ2-1	TRBV5-1	ASSLATGLASEQF
TRBJ1-4	TRBV27	ASSLLGTAEKLF
TRBJ2-2	TRBV19	ASSPTGSKAGELF
TRBJ1-2	TRBV7-9	ASSLPGTGRRDT
TRBJ2-1	TRBV25-1	ASSYPTSGTDNEQF
TRBJ2-1	TRBV7-9	ASSLGSGADEQF
TRBJ2-6	TRBV24-1	ATSDPGQGASGANVLT
TRBJ2-1	TRBV4-2	ASSQVYGANEQF
TRBJ1-5	TRBV15	ATSGSNQPQH
TRBJ2-7	TRBV5-1	ASSLERVDEQY
TRBJ2-5	TRBV29-1	SVEYALQPQRYQETQY
TRBJ2-1	TRBV29-1	SGLIAGGMSEQF
TRBJ2-7	TRBV27	ASSLSLKLANYEQY
TRBJ1-1	TRBV6-4	ASSEDRSLNTEAF
TRBJ1-2	TRBV2	ASTSPHIGTDYGYT
TRBJ2-1	TRBV7-9	ASSSDSRLYNEQF
TRBJ2-3	TRBV4-1	ASSLGGPTDTQY
TRBJ1-1	TRBV15	ATSTHGGGTEAF
TRBJ1-1	TRBV30	ASTGTQLNTEAF
TRBJ2-5	TRBV13	ASSLGTGRKTQY
TRBJ1-1	TRBV3-1/TRBV3-2	ASSQERDTSDLITEAF
TRBJ1-3	TRBV18	ASSPRGDIAGNTIY
TRBJ2-1	TRBV11-3	ASSLDRGVIYNEQF
TRBJ2-6	TRBV3-1/TRBV3-2	ASSHISGANVLT
TRBJ1-2	TRBV10-3	AISEGGAGYGYT
TRBJ2-5	TRBV3-1/TRBV3-2	ASRKGLAGGTETQY
TRBJ1-5	TRBV5-5	ASSPGDGSNQPQH
TRBJ1-1	TRBV6-6	ASSAPGGDTEAF
TRBJ1-5	TRBV2	ASTQGQRNQPQH
TRBJ1-5	TRBV6-5	ASSYSTDQPQH
TRBJ1-2	TRBV4-1	ASSPTDRDNYGYT
TRBJ1-2	TRBV13	ASSPLQDRGRIGYT
TRBJ1-5	TRBV4-1	ASSQDRTGYNQPQH
TRBJ1-2	TRBV4-1	ASSQGDGWVLNYGYT
TRBJ2-1	TRBV10-2	ASSELTVMKYNEQF
TRBJ2-1	TRBV6-5	ASRAYRGKKQF
TRBJ1-5	TRBV30	AWSAGSLSNQPQH
TRBJ1-2	TRBV6-5	ASSYDRVLSYGYT
TRBJ1-2	TRBV6-1	ASSETHGLGGYT
TRBJ2-7	TRBV6-6	ASSYGGSYEQY
TRBJ2-1	TRBV5-4	ASSPSYVLHEQF
TRBJ1-5	TRBV19	ASSIGLYSNQPQH
TRBJ1-4	TRBV3-1/TRBV3-2	ASSQPRTGGDEKLF
TRBJ2-4	TRBV4-2	ASSQVFGDFAKNIQY
TRBJ1-1	TRBV11-2	ASSIGGAEAF
TRBJ1-2	TRBV7-2	ASSYDNYGYT
TRBJ1-6	TRBV30	AWRRVPSSYNSPLH
TRBJ1-5	TRBV6-2/TRBV6-3	ASSPSPNQPQH
TRBJ2-1	TRBV4-2	ASSLVSGTHNEQF
TRBJ1-6	TRBV2	ASSGGAEGTSPLH